This is a list of T cell receptor beta chains from one sample in a study of human T cells and chemical hapten exposure. Each CDR3 protein is one row after TCRdb ran MiXCR on the RACE reads. The profile covers over 70,000 distinct CDR3 sequences, with 11% appearing a single time and 0.8% to 1.2% taken by the ten largest. Source: whole blood, taken in connection with sensitization to the hapten diphenylcyclopropenone (DPC). Receptor source: a woman in her 30s with alopecia areata. Some clones in this sample may be carry-over from other donors' samples. CDR3s include the opening cysteine and the closing phenylalanine or tryptophan. The D gene is left open where the match is weak. Clone size, where shown, is once, few, many, or a class for clones that have expanded.

D | J | V | size | CDR3 | DNA
NA | TRBJ2-7 | TRBV12-3/TRBV12-4 | many | CASSPLGYEQYF | TGTGCCAGCAGCCCGCTGGGCTACGAGCAGTACTTC
TRBD1 | TRBJ2-5 | TRBV4-2 | many | CASSHPDRDQETQYF | TGTGCCAGCAGCCATCCGGACAGGGACCAAGAGACCCAGTACTTC
NA | TRBJ2-2 | TRBV28 | many | CASSLFQNTGELFF | TGTGCCAGCAGTTTGTTTCAAAACACCGGGGAGCTGTTTTTT
NA | TRBJ2-1 | TRBV18 | many | CASSRQGGGDEQFF | TGTGCCAGCTCAAGGCAAGGTGGAGGGGATGAGCAGTTCTTC
TRBD1 | TRBJ2-3 | TRBV7-9 | many | CASSLGQVGDTQYF | TGTGCCAGCAGCCTGGGACAGGTGGGCGATACGCAGTATTTT
NA | TRBJ2-1 | TRBV18 | many | CASSPNTYNEQFF | TGTGCCAGCTCACCAAACACATACAATGAGCAGTTCTTC
TRBD2 | TRBJ2-3 | TRBV29-1 | many | CSVGAGGSTDTQYF | TGCAGCGTTGGAGCGGGGGGTAGCACAGATACGCAGTATTTT
NA | TRBJ2-5 | TRBV28 | many | CASSTTGKETQYF | TGTGCCAGCAGTACAACAGGGAAAGAGACCCAGTACTTC
NA | TRBJ2-1 | TRBV6-5 | few | CASSGRVGAYTEQFF | TGTGCCAGCTCAGGAAGGGTGGGGGCCTACACTGAGCAGTTCTTC
TRBD1 | TRBJ1-5 | TRBV24-1 | few | CATSHTGDGQPQHF | TGTGCCACCAGCCATACAGGGGACGGCCAGCCCCAGCATTTT
TRBD2 | TRBJ2-7 | TRBV5-1 | NA | CASSSGTSGYEQYF | TGCGCCAGCAGTTCGGGGACTAGCGGATACGAGCAGTACTTC
NA | TRBJ2-3 | TRBV28 | NA | CASSLDPTDTQYF | TGTGCCAGCAGTTTAGACCCCACAGATACGCAGTATTTT
NA | TRBJ2-6 | TRBV28 | many | CASSFTRREPAGANVLTF | TGTGCCAGCAGTTTCACCCGGCGAGAGCCAGCCGGGGCCAACGTCCTGACTTTC
NA | TRBJ2-2 | TRBV5-1 | NA | CASSLVAFLNTGELFF | TGCGCCAGCAGCTTGGTGGCTTTTCTGAACACCGGGGAGCTGTTTTTT
TRBD1 | TRBJ2-2 | TRBV30 | NA | CAWRDAGTGGYGELFF | TGTGCCTGGAGGGACGCCGGGACAGGGGGCTACGGGGAGCTGTTTTTT
NA | TRBJ1-4 | TRBV5-1 | many | CASSPQARGGEKLFF | TGCGCCAGCAGCCCCCAGGCCCGGGGAGGTGAAAAACTGTTTTTT
TRBD2 | TRBJ2-5 | TRBV24-1 | NA | CATSDLKREGSETQYF | TGTGCCACCAGTGATTTAAAGCGGGAGGGGAGTGAGACCCAGTACTTC
TRBD1 | TRBJ1-5 | TRBV7-2 | many | CASSLNQGDQPQHF | TGTGCCAGCAGCCTAAACCAGGGGGACCAGCCCCAGCATTTT
NA | TRBJ1-2 | TRBV15 | many | CATSRDHGGGYTF | TGTGCCACCAGCAGAGATCATGGCGGGGGCTACACCTTC
NA | TRBJ2-3 | TRBV6-6 | many | CASSYSTERDTQYF | TGTGCCAGCAGTTACTCTACGGAGAGAGATACGCAGTATTTT
TRBD2 | TRBJ2-2 | TRBV20-1 | many | CSARDPRGGDTGELFF | TGCAGTGCTAGAGATCCTCGCGGGGGTGACACCGGGGAGCTGTTTTTT
NA | TRBJ2-7 | TRBV20-1 | many | CSARGQEFYEQYF | TGCAGTGCTAGAGGACAGGAATTCTACGAGCAGTACTTC
TRBD1 | TRBJ1-5 | TRBV5-5 | NA | CASSHGLSTGGSQPQHF | TGTGCCAGCAGCCACGGACTCTCGACAGGGGGTAGTCAGCCCCAGCATTTT
TRBD1 | TRBJ2-1 | TRBV5-1 | NA | CASSRDRSDNEQFF | TGCGCCAGCAGCAGGGACAGAAGCGACAATGAGCAGTTCTTC
TRBD1 | TRBJ2-5 | TRBV29-1 | many | CSGGQVQETQYF | TGCAGCGGGGGACAGGTTCAAGAGACCCAGTACTTC
NA | TRBJ1-1 | TRBV6-2/TRBV6-3 | many | CASSLKENTEAFF | TGTGCCAGCAGCTTAAAAGAAAACACTGAAGCTTTCTTT
NA | TRBJ2-7 | TRBV2 | few | CASKSQATYSYEQYF | TGTGCCAGCAAGTCACAGGCTACCTACTCCTACGAGCAGTACTTC
NA | TRBJ2-5 | TRBV28 | NA | CASTIDGGGLLSPLETQYF | TGTGCCAGCACTATAGACGGTGGGGGGCTTTTGTCCCCTCTCGAGACCCAGTACTTC
TRBD1 | TRBJ1-2 | TRBV6-1 | many | CASTTPGTAYGYTF | TGTGCCAGCACCACCCCGGGGACAGCATATGGCTACACCTTC
NA | TRBJ2-4 | TRBV12-3/TRBV12-4 | NA | CASSPARLAYQYF | TGTGCCAGCAGTCCCGCCCGTCTAGCGTATCAGTACTTC
NA | TRBJ1-1 | TRBV15 | many | CATSSLSSNTEAFF | TGTGCCACCAGCAGCTTGAGCTCGAACACTGAAGCTTTCTTT
TRBD1 | TRBJ2-5 | TRBV7-9 | NA | CASSPHRDRQETQYF | TGTGCCAGCAGCCCCCACCGGGACAGACAAGAGACCCAGTACTTC
NA | TRBJ1-5 | TRBV2 | many | CASSEEALQPQHF | TGTGCCAGCAGTGAAGAAGCTCTACAGCCCCAGCATTTT
NA | TRBJ2-3 | TRBV20-1 | NA | CSARGLEGGVDTQYF | TGCAGTGCTCGCGGACTCGAAGGAGGTGTAGATACGCAGTATTTT
NA | TRBJ2-3 | TRBV7-9 | many | CASSLDGGAHTQYF | TGTGCCAGCAGCTTAGATGGGGGCGCGCATACGCAGTATTTT
TRBD2 | TRBJ2-1 | TRBV7-2 | many | CASSFSSGFYNEQFF | TGTGCCAGCAGCTTTTCTAGCGGGTTTTACAATGAGCAGTTCTTC
TRBD2 | TRBJ2-5 | TRBV3-1 | few | CASSQLAGGQETQYF | TGTGCCAGCAGCCAACTAGCGGGAGGGCAAGAGACCCAGTACTTC
NA | TRBJ2-5 | TRBV7-9 | many | CASSLSETQYF | TGTGCCAGCAGCTTGTCTGAGACCCAGTACTTC
NA | TRBJ2-7 | TRBV27 | many | CASTPTGYDEQYF | TGTGCCAGCACCCCGACTGGGTATGACGAGCAGTACTTC
NA | TRBJ1-5 | TRBV7-9 | few | CASSLAGRNQPQHF | TGTGCCAGCAGCTTAGCAGGGAGGAATCAGCCCCAGCATTTT
NA | TRBJ2-7 | TRBV6-2/TRBV6-3 | NA | CASSYSREGSEQYF | TGTGCCAGCAGTTATTCCCGCGAGGGCTCCGAGCAGTACTTC
NA | TRBJ1-5 | TRBV28 | many | CASSLYPAEGFNQPQHF | TGTGCCAGCAGTTTATATCCGGCAGAGGGGTTCAATCAGCCCCAGCATTTT
NA | TRBJ1-1 | TRBV9 | many | CASSPRFDRNTEAFF | TGTGCCAGCAGCCCCCGATTCGACAGGAACACTGAAGCTTTCTTT
NA | TRBJ2-2 | TRBV28 | many | CASGTPANTGELFF | TGTGCCAGCGGGACGCCCGCGAACACCGGGGAGCTGTTTTTT
NA | TRBJ1-2 | TRBV12-3/TRBV12-4 | NA | CASSFKGTYGYTF | TGTGCCAGCAGTTTTAAAGGGACCTATGGCTACACCTTC
NA | TRBJ2-5 | TRBV28 | NA | CASSAMVETQYF | TGTGCCAGCAGCGCGATGGTGGAGACCCAGTACTTC